These T cell receptor beta chains were read from a single sample in a study of response to subunit inactivated influenza vaccine. TCRdb reanalysed the RT-PCR reads using MiXCR and keeps one entry per CDR3 protein. The data contain 560,000 or so distinct CDR3 sequences, 6.5% to 8% of them singletons. The input for sequencing was PBMCs from blood, taken around 25 months after vaccination. Receptors originate from a man aged 45-69 years who received an inactivated influenza vaccine. The CDR3 runs from the conserved cysteine through the conserved F or W. Fields, in order: clone size, V gene, CDR3 protein. Size tells how often a clone was seen (once, few, many) or the class of an expanded clone, and some rows leave it out.

>-|TRBV12-3/TRBV12-4
CASSFLRATGELFF
>many|TRBV29-1
CSVRGPSYNEQFF
>-|TRBV7-6
CASSFKRGTHATNEKLFF
>-|TRBV28
CASNPNGASGRPDTQYF
>few|TRBV5-6
CASSLQVRFFYGYTF
>many|TRBV4-2
CASSQEVEGGEQYF
>few|TRBV9
CASSGDGTYGNTIYF
>many|TRBV28
CASTHGPGQGLFLRYF
>many|TRBV12-3/TRBV12-4
CASSELAGGYNEQFF
>few|TRBV6-5
CASSYSSGSTYNEQFF
>-|TRBV20-1
CSARRAMYSNQPQHF
>few|TRBV18
CASSPGTGTWEQYF
>few|TRBV12-3/TRBV12-4
CASSRGQVPGHTQYF
>few|TRBV5-1
CASSSGTGQYEQYF
>many|TRBV11-2
CASSLISGNIHEQFF
>many|TRBV5-1
CASSSDWWDRGNNEQFF
>-|TRBV28
CASRSQGRTQYF
>many|TRBV12-3/TRBV12-4
CASSLLGGSTEAFF
>many|TRBV7-2
CASSRIPGHSYNEQFF
>-|TRBV20-1
CSAPQGPGANVLTF
>many|TRBV19
CASSIDRRSPLHF
>-|TRBV15
CATRLAGRNNEQFF
>few|TRBV5-1
CASSLSGTSGTWSRGETQYF
>few|TRBV30
CAWSSRTGRGRDTQYF
>few|TRBV20-1
CSGVSRDRRTDTQYF
>many|TRBV20-1
CSASGLAGVGTDTQYF
>few|TRBV18
CASFRTGSDEQFF
>few|TRBV19
CASSMSFVSSYNEQFF
>few|TRBV6-2/TRBV6-3
CASSSGPLSYEQYF
>few|TRBV7-9
CASSPIELGQNYGYTF
>-|TRBV5-4
CASRSGLLNTGELFF
>-|TRBV15
CATSRDLTGVGAYEQYF
>-|TRBV9
CASSASGGAFGENIQYF
>-|TRBV27
CASSLSGLYSYEQYF
>few|TRBV10-2
CASTEGFGGNSPLHF
>many|TRBV15
CATSRDKNNEQFF
>many|TRBV5-1
CASSFSGRINEQFF
>few|TRBV7-2
CASSPRSRENYNEQFF
>-|TRBV12-3/TRBV12-4
CASRAPLVNTEAFF
>-|TRBV12-3/TRBV12-4
CASRGTAVYGYTF
>few|TRBV4-1
CASSQGASGRADHEQYF
>-|TRBV20-1
CSALRTGRGAEAFF